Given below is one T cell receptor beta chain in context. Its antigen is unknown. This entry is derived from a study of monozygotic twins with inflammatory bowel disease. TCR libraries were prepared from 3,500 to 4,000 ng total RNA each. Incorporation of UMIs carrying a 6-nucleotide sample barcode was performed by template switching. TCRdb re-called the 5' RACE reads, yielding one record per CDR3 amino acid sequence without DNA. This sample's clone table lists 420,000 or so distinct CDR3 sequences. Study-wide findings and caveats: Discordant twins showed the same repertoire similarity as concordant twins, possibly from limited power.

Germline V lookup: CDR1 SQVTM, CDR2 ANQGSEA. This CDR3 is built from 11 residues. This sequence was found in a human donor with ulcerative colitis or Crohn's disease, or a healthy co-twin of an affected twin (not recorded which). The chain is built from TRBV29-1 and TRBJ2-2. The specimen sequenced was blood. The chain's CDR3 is CSVVETGELFF.